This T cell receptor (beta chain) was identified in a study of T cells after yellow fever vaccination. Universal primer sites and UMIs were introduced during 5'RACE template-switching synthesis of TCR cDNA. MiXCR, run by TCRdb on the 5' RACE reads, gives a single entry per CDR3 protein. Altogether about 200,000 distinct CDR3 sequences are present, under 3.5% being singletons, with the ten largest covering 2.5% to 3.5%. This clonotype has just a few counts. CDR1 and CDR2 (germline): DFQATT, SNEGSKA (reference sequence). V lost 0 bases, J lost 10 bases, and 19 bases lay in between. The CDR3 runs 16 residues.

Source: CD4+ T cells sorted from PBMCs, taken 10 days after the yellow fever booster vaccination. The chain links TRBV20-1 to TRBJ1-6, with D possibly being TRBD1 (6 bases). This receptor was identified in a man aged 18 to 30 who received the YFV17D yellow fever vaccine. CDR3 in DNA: TGCAGTGCTAGAGAGCCGGGCCTCTTGCAGGGGTCACCCCTCCACTTT. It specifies CSAREPGLLQGSPLHF.